This T cell receptor beta chain appears in the sequencing data of a study of molecular identifiers for immune sequencing clone quantification. Whole-study results and caveats: Effector cells kept over 98% of their molecules in clones above 20 RNA copies, while naive cells kept under 1% there.

TCRdb recomputed calls from the PCR reads with MiXCR, one row per CDR3 protein. The sample gives around 470,000 distinct CDR3 sequences, around 25% of which show up once; under 0.85% is in the top ten. This clonotype was detected only a few times. Its antigen remains unknown. The germline CDR1 and CDR2 sequences are KGHSH and LQKENI. Trimming shortened V by 2 bases and J by 4 bases, and 14 bases separated the two germline ends. This CDR3 has 16 amino acids. The rearrangement links TRBV18 to TRBJ1-4; D is unclear. The source of this sequence is a human donor in good health. Some libraries in this study had Jurkat cell RNA spiked in. The sample was naive CD8+ T cells from blood, with Jurkat cell RNA spiked in. Subset noted: FACS-sorted CD8+CD4-CCR7+CD45RA+ naive T cells. CDR3 sequence (DNA): TGTGCCAGCTCACCAGACGGGCCCAATTATAATGAAAAACTGTTTTTT. Translating gives CASSPDGPNYNEKLFF.